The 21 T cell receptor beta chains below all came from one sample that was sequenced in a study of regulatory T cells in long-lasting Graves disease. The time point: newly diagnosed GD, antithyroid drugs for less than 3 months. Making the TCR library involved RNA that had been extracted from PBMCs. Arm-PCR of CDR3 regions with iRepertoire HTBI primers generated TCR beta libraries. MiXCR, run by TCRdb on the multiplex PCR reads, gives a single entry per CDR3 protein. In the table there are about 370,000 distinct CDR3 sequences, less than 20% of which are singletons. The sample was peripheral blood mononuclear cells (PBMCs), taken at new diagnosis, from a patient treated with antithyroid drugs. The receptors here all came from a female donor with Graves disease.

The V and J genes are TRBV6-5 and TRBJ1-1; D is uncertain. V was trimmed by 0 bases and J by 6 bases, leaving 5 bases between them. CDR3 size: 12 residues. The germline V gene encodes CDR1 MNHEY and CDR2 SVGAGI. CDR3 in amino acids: CASSYSAPEAFF. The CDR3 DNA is TGTGCCAGCAGTTACTCGGCCCCTGAAGCTTTCTTT.

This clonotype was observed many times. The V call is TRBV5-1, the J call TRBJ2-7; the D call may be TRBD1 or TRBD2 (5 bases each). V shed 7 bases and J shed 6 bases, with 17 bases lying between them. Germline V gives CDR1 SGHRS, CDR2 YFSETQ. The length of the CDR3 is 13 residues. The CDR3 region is CASGLTPGTEQYF. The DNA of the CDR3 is TGCGCCAGCGGACTTACCCCAGGGACCGAGCAGTACTTC.

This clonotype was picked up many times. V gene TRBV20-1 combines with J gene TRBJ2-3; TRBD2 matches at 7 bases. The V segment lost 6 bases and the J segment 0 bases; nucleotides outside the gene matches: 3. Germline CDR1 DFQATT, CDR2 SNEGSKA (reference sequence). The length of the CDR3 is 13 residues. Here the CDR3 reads CSAGTTSTDTQYF. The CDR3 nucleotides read TGCAGTGCCGGGACTACTAGCACAGATACGCAGTATTTT.

The CDR3: CASSFSGKGYTF. For the CDR3, the DNA is TGTGCCAGCAGTTTCTCAGGAAAGGGCTACACCTTC. The chain uses TRBV12-3 or TRBV12-4 and TRBJ1-2; D gene unclear. The CDR3 runs 12 residues. Trimming cost V 3 bases and J 8 bases, with 10 bases left between them.

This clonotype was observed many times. The CDR3 sequence: CAGGGGAENSGEAFF. The CDR3 DNA reads as TGTGCCGGGGGGGGGGGCGCGGAAAATAGTGGTGAAGCTTTCTTT. The chain joins TRBV6-1 to TRBJ1-1, with D tentatively TRBD1 (6 bases). This CDR3 has 15 amino acids. V lost 11 bases, J lost 7 bases, and 26 bases lay in between. Germline-derived CDR1 and CDR2 are MNHNS and SASEGT.

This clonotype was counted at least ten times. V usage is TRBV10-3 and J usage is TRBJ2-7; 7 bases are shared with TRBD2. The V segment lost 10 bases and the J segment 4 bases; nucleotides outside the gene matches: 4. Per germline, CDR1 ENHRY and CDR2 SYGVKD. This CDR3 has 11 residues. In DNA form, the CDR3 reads TGTGCCACGACCGGGGGGTACGAGCAGTACTTC. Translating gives CATTGGYEQYF.

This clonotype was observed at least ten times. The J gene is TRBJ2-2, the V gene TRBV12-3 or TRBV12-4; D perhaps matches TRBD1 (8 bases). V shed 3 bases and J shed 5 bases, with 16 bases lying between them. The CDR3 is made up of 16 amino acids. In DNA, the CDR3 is TGTGCCAGCAGTTTTCGGCAGCGGGACAGGACCGGGGAGCTGTTTTTT. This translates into CASSFRQRDRTGELFF.

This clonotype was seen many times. The CDR3 loop is CASSLPPAEVEQFF. CDR3 coding DNA: TGTGCCAGCAGTCTACCCCCGGCCGAGGTTGAGCAGTTCTTC. The chain has TRBV12-3 or TRBV12-4 and TRBJ2-1; D is uncertain. Trimming took 5 bases from V and 9 from J, leaving 17 bases between them. The CDR3 totals 14 residues.

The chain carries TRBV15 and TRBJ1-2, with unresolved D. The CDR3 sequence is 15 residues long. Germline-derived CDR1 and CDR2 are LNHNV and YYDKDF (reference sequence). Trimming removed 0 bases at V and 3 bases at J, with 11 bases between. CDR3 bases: TGTGCCACCAGCAGAGAGGTTCGGGCGGACTATGGCTACACCTTC. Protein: CATSREVRADYGYTF.

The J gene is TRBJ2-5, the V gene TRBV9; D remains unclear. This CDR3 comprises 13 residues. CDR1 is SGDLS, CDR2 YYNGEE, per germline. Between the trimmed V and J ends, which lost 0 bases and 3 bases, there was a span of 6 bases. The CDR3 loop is CASSVDRKETQYF. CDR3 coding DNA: TGTGCCAGCAGCGTAGACAGAAAAGAGACCCAGTACTTC.

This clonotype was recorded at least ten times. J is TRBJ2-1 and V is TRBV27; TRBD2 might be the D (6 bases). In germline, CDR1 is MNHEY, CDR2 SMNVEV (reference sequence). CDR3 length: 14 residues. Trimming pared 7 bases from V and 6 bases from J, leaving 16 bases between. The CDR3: CASTKTSLANEQFF. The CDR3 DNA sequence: TGTGCCAGCACCAAGACTAGTTTGGCCAATGAGCAGTTCTTC.

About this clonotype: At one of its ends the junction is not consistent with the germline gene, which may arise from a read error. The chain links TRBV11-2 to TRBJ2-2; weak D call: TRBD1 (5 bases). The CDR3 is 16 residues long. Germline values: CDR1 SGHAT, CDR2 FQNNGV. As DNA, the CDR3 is TGTGCCAGCAGCTTATTGGGGCCCGCGAACACCGAGGAGCTGTTTTTT. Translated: CASSLLGPANTEELFF.

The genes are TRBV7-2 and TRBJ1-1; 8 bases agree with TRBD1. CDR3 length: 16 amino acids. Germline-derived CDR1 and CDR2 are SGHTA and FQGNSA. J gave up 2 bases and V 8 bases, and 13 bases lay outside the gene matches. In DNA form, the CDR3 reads TGTGCCAGCTCTACCCCAGGGGGCGCGAGTAACACTGAAGCTTTCTTT. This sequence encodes CASSTPGGASNTEAFF.

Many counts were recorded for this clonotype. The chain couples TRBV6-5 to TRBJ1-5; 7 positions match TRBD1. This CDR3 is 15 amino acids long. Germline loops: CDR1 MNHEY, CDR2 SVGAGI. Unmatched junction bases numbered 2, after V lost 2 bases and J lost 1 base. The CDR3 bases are TGTGCCAGCAGTTACGAGGGACAGAGCAATCAGCCCCAGCATTTT. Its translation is CASSYEGQSNQPQHF.

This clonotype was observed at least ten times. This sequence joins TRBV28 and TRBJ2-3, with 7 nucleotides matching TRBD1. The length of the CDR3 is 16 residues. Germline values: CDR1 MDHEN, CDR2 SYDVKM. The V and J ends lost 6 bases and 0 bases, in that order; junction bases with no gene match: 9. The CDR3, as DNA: TGTGCCAGCAGCATGGGACAGCTGGTAAGCACAGATACGCAGTATTTT. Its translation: CASSMGQLVSTDTQYF. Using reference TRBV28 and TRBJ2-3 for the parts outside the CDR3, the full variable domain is DVKVTQSSRYLVKRTGEKVFLECVQDMDHENMFWYRQDPGLGLRLIYFSYDVKMKEKGDIPEGYSVSREKKERFSLILESASTNQTSMYLCASSMGQLVSTDTQYFGPGTRLTVL.

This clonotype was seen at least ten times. The CDR3 spells CASSHLPRGGYEQYF. DNA of the CDR3: TGCGCCAGCAGCCACTTGCCCAGGGGAGGGTACGAGCAGTACTTC. The chain is built from TRBV4-1 and TRBJ2-7, with D perhaps TRBD2 (7 bases). The CDR3 is 15 amino acids. Trimming took 3 bases from V and 4 from J, leaving 16 bases between them. Germline-derived CDR1 and CDR2 are MGHRA and YSYEKL.

The CDR3 DNA follows: TGCAGTGTTTCAGCCTCTCCCGAGCAGTACTTC. This codes for CSVSASPEQYF. The gene calls are TRBV20-1 and TRBJ2-7, with D uncertain. Germline assignment: CDR1 DFQATT and CDR2 SNEGSKA (reference sequence). This CDR3 spans 11 amino acids. The V end lost 7 bases, the J end lost 6 bases, and 13 bases lay between the germline ends.

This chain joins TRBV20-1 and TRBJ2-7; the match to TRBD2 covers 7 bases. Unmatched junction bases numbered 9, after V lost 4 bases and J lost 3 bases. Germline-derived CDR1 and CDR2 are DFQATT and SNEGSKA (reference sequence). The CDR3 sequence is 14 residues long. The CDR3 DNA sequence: TGCAGTGCTACAGAGCGGGGAACCGGCTACGAGCAGTACTTC. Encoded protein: CSATERGTGYEQYF.

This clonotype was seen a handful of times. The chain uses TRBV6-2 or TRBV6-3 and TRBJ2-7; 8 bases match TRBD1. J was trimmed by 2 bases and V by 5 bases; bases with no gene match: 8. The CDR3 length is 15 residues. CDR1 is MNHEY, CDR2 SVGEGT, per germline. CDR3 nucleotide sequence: TGTGCCAGCAGTACCCGGGACAGGATTCCCTACGAGCAGTACTTC. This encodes CASSTRDRIPYEQYF.

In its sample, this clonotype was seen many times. The chain's CDR3 is CASSYSKRGGWNTEAFF. CDR3 sequence (DNA): TGTGCCAGCAGTTACTCGAAACGAGGAGGGTGGAACACTGAAGCTTTCTTT. The chain recombines TRBV6-5 with TRBJ1-1; D is uncertain. Trimming left V 0 bases short and J 1 base short, with 15 bases between. The germline CDR1 and CDR2 sequences are MNHEY and SVGAGI. This CDR3 spans 17 amino acids.

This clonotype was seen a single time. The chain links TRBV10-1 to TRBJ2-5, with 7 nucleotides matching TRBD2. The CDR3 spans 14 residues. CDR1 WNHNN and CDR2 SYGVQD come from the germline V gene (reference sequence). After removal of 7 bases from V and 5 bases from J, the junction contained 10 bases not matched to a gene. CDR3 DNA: TGCGCCAGCACCGAAGCGGGGACGCCCGAGACCCAGTACTTC. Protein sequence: CASTEAGTPETQYF.